Following are 14 T cell receptor beta chains from one sample sequenced in a study of CD8 T cells in ankylosing spondylitis. TCRdb called the 5' RACE reads again in MiXCR, with one record for every CDR3 protein. The table lists 300,000 to 400,000 distinct CDR3 sequences, roughly 14% of them singletons. Sequencing used blood, either unsorted or a sorted T cell fraction (not recorded which). Receptors originate from a male donor with ankylosing spondylitis or in good health (not recorded which).

This clonotype has a count of ten or more. The chain couples TRBV12-3 or TRBV12-4 to TRBJ2-1; D uncertain. The length of the CDR3 is 11 residues. V lost 2 bases and J 10 bases, leaving 6 bases between the germline ends. CDR3 amino acids: CASSLYYEQFF. CDR3 nucleotides: TGTGCCAGCAGTTTATATTACGAGCAGTTCTTC.

The rearrangement joins TRBV9 to TRBJ1-3; unclear D gene. CDR1 is SGDLS and CDR2 is YYNGEE in the germline V gene. V lost 0 bases and J 0 bases, leaving 7 bases between the germline ends. This CDR3 region has 15 residues. This chain's CDR3 is CASSVGRSSGNTIYF. The DNA of the CDR3 is TGTGCCAGCAGCGTAGGCCGGAGCTCTGGAAACACCATATATTTT.

This clonotype has a handful of counts. V gene TRBV4-2 combines with J gene TRBJ2-2; 7 bases line up with TRBD2. The length of the CDR3 is 18 residues. Looked up from germline, CDR1 is LGHNA and CDR2 is YNFKEQ. J was trimmed by 6 bases and V by 0 bases; bases with no gene match: 13. The CDR3 region is CASSQDLGGSQVAGELFF. In DNA form, the CDR3 reads TGTGCCAGCAGCCAAGATTTGGGAGGGAGTCAGGTGGCCGGGGAGCTGTTTTTT.

The CDR3 DNA follows: TGCGCCAGCAGCATCGGACGCGACGAGCAGTACTTC. It translates to CASSIGRDEQYF. The rearrangement uses TRBV5-1 and TRBJ2-7; D unresolved. Germline CDR1 SGHRS, CDR2 YFSETQ. The CDR3 spans 12 residues. V shed 4 bases and J shed 5 bases, with 10 bases lying between them.

V is TRBV3-1 and J is TRBJ2-4; D not resolved. Germline CDR1 LGHDT, CDR2 YNNKEL (reference sequence). The CDR3 spans 17 residues. V was trimmed by 11 bases and J by 0 bases, leaving 23 bases between them. CDR3 DNA sequence: TGTGCCTTCTGTCCCTCCGGACGGATTGGAGCCAAAAACATTCAGTACTTC. Translating gives CAFCPSGRIGAKNIQYF.

V and J are TRBV5-1 and TRBJ2-3, with TRBD1 matching 11 bases. This CDR3 is 16 amino acids long. The germline V gene encodes CDR1 SGHRS and CDR2 YFSETQ. The trim removed 4 bases at V and 2 bases at J, leaving 6 bases unmatched. CDR3 coding DNA: TGCGCCAGCAGCCGGGGGGGACAGGGGGTCACAGATACGCAGTATTTT. Amino acid sequence: CASSRGGQGVTDTQYF.

This clonotype was seen only a few times. The chain couples TRBV6-1 to TRBJ2-1, with TRBD2 matching 12 bases. The CDR3 has 13 amino acids. Germline assignment: CDR1 MNHNS and CDR2 SASEGT. Trimming took 10 bases from V and 8 from J; bases not matched to a gene: 6. The CDR3 nucleotides are TGTGCCACCCTAGCGGGGGGGCCATATGAGCAGTTCTTC. Protein: CATLAGGPYEQFF.

This clonotype appeared many times. V gene TRBV18 combines with J gene TRBJ2-5; D is perhaps TRBD2 (5 bases). Trimming took off 3 bases at V and 5 bases at J, with 7 bases between the two ends. This CDR3 is 12 amino acids long. Germline CDR1 is KGHSH and CDR2 is LQKENI. CDR3 protein: CASSPRGETQYF. CDR3 bases: TGTGCCAGCTCACCCCGAGGGGAGACCCAGTACTTC.

This clonotype was detected a few times. The chain has TRBV7-2 and TRBJ2-1; D may be TRBD1 or TRBD2 (5 bases each). CDR1 is SGHTA, CDR2 FQGNSA, per germline. The CDR3 runs to 14 residues. The V gene lost 4 bases and the J gene lost 13 bases, with 20 bases spanning the gap. The CDR3 is CASSSLRGGLSQFF. The CDR3 DNA sequence: TGTGCCAGCAGCTCCCTCCGGGGCGGACTGTCCCAGTTCTTC.

The chain carries TRBV6-1 and TRBJ2-5; a possible D gene is TRBD1 (5 bases). CDR1 is MNHNS and CDR2 is SASEGT in the germline V gene. Trimming took 1 base from V and 8 from J, leaving 14 bases between them. The CDR3 loop spans 14 amino acids. The CDR3 region is CASSEVAGPVTQYF. The CDR3 coding sequence is TGTGCCAGCAGTGAAGTTGCAGGGCCCGTAACCCAGTACTTC.

This sequence joins TRBV7-2 and TRBJ2-1; D gene uncertain. The V gene's germline CDR1 is SGHTA and CDR2 FQGNSA. The CDR3 consists of 14 residues. Trimming pared 5 bases from V and 7 bases from J, leaving 15 bases between. Written as DNA, the CDR3 is TGTGCCAGCAGCCCCGACCGGGTTAGGAATGAGCAGTTCTTC. Residues: CASSPDRVRNEQFF.

This clonotype was counted at least ten times. This chain links TRBV12-3 or TRBV12-4 with TRBJ2-3, with no clear D. V was pared by 1 base and J by 3 bases, with 11 bases between. The CDR3 is 15 amino acids. The CDR3 DNA is TGTGCCAGCAGTTTAGGGCAGCTCCAAACAGATACGCAGTATTTT. Its protein product is CASSLGQLQTDTQYF.

This clonotype was seen a few times. The V gene is TRBV12-3 or TRBV12-4, the J gene TRBJ2-1; tentatively, D is TRBD2 (5 bases). Deletions cut 5 bases from V and 5 bases from J, with 16 bases between. This CDR3 has 15 amino acids. The DNA of the CDR3 is TGTGCCAGCAGTCTTCTCGGACTGGCTCACAATGAGCAGTTCTTC. It codes for CASSLLGLAHNEQFF.

This clonotype came up a few times. The chain is built from TRBV7-9 and TRBJ2-1, with 9 positions matching TRBD2. Germline trimming cut 5 bases from V and 4 bases from J; bases unmatched to any gene: 9. Germline V CDR1 and CDR2: SEHNR, FQNEAQ (reference sequence). The CDR3 contains 16 residues. The CDR3 protein is CASSQRGTSRYNEQFF. CDR3 nucleotide sequence: TGTGCCAGCAGCCAACGTGGGACTAGCAGGTACAATGAGCAGTTCTTC.